The 14 T cell receptor beta chains listed next were all sequenced from one sample in a study of T cells after yellow fever vaccination. TCRdb processed the 5' RACE reads anew with MiXCR; each CDR3 protein has one entry. The sample lists 160,000 or so distinct CDR3 sequences, about 7% seen once, with more than 2% in the top ten. Sequenced here: CD4+ T cells sorted from PBMCs, sampled 4 to 5 days after the first yellow fever vaccination. The receptors were sampled from a man aged 18 to 30 who received the YFV17D yellow fever vaccine.

This sequence joins TRBV28 and TRBJ2-1, with TRBD2 identical over 10 bases. V was clipped by 3 bases and J by 2 bases; unmatched bases: 7. CDR1 and CDR2 from the germline V gene are MDHEN and SYDVKM. The CDR3 covers 17 residues. The CDR3 nucleotides read TGTGCCAGCAGTTTTTTAGCGGGGGGTAGTCCCTACAATGAGCAGTTCTTC. It encodes CASSFLAGGSPYNEQFF.

This clonotype has at least ten counts. This rearrangement joins TRBV24-1 to TRBJ2-2, with D perhaps matching TRBD1 (6 bases). Deletions cut 3 bases from V and 3 bases from J, with 10 bases between. CDR3 length: 15 amino acids. Germline V gene lookup returns CDR1 KGHDR and CDR2 SFDVKD. CDR3 loop: CATSDRGQHTGELFF. As DNA, the CDR3 is TGTGCCACCAGTGATAGGGGACAACACACCGGGGAGCTGTTTTTT.

Many counts were recorded for this clonotype. The chain recombines TRBV7-2 with TRBJ2-7, with D uncertain. CDR1 is SGHTA, CDR2 FQGNSA, per germline. The CDR3 sequence is 14 residues long. The germline V and J ends were trimmed by 5 bases and 0 bases, with 11 bases remaining between them. CDR3 sequence reads: CASSPATSSYEQYV. The CDR3 DNA reads as TGTGCCAGCAGCCCGGCTACCAGCTCCTACGAGCAGTACGTC.

This clonotype was counted at least ten times. V and J are TRBV2 and TRBJ2-1, with D unresolved. CDR1 is SNHLY, CDR2 FYNNEI, per germline. Trimming shortened V by 3 bases and J by 4 bases, and 10 bases separated the two germline ends. The CDR3 has 14 amino acids. CDR3 in amino acids: CASSDASRYNEQFF. CDR3 coding DNA: TGTGCCAGCAGTGACGCTAGTCGATACAATGAGCAGTTCTTC.

The chain employs TRBV7-2 and TRBJ2-1; D is ambiguous. The V gene lost 5 bases and the J gene lost 9 bases, with 11 bases spanning the gap. CDR1 and CDR2 from the germline V gene are SGHTA and FQGNSA. The CDR3 is made up of 12 amino acids. CDR3 region: CASSRLGTEQFF. The CDR3, as DNA: TGTGCCAGCAGCCGTCTAGGTACTGAGCAGTTCTTC.

This clonotype has a handful of counts. The CDR3 coding sequence is TGTGCCAGCGAGCGCGGCTCCCCCTCCTACGAGCAGTACTTC. Residues: CASERGSPSYEQYF. The V and J genes are TRBV6-2 or TRBV6-3 and TRBJ2-7, with no clear D. The CDR3 runs 14 residues. V lost 8 bases, J lost 0 bases, and 14 bases lay in between. The germline gives CDR1 MNHEY, CDR2 SVGEGT.

Only a few counts were recorded for this clonotype. The V and J genes are TRBV12-3 or TRBV12-4 and TRBJ2-7, with D unclear. The CDR3 has 14 amino acids. Trimming shortened V by 4 bases and J by 7 bases, and 17 bases separated the two germline ends. The CDR3 DNA reads as TGTGCCAGCAGTTCCTACACGGCTACAGAAGAGCAGTACTTC. Translation gives CASSSYTATEEQYF.

Ten or more counts support this clonotype. V gene TRBV5-1 combines with J gene TRBJ1-3, with D unresolved. Germline assignment: CDR1 SGHRS and CDR2 YFSETQ. CDR3 length: 16 amino acids. The germline V and J ends were trimmed by 0 bases and 0 bases, with 10 bases remaining between them. The CDR3 DNA follows: TGCGCCAGCAGCTTGGGGAGCCTCGTCTCTGGAAACACCATATATTTT. Encoded protein: CASSLGSLVSGNTIYF.

This clonotype was detected many times. The chain combines TRBV7-3 with TRBJ1-2; TRBD1 might be the D (6 bases). The germline V gene has CDR1 SGHTA and CDR2 FQGTGA. V was clipped by 0 bases and J by 2 bases, with 10 bases between them. This CDR3 contains 15 residues. Here the CDR3 DNA reads TGTGCCAGCAGCTTAACGAGAACAGGGAACTATGGCTACACCTTC. Translating gives CASSLTRTGNYGYTF.

This clonotype was recorded a few times. The chain joins TRBV4-1 to TRBJ1-5, with D perhaps TRBD1 (5 bases). CDR3 length: 15 amino acids. The germline V gene has CDR1 MGHRA and CDR2 YSYEKL. The V and J ends lost 3 bases and 0 bases respectively, with 9 bases between them. In DNA, the CDR3 is TGCGCCAGCAGCCAGGGGCACCTTAGCAATCAGCCCCAGCATTTT. This gives the protein CASSQGHLSNQPQHF.

The chain couples TRBV5-4 to TRBJ1-4; D is uncertain. V dropped 1 base and J dropped 3 bases, with 10 bases sitting between them. Germline V lookup: CDR1 SGHNT, CDR2 YYREEE (reference sequence). The CDR3 totals 15 residues. The CDR3 bases are TGTGCCAGCAGCTTGAGCGGGCGGCCTAATGAAAAACTGTTTTTT. Translation gives CASSLSGRPNEKLFF.

This clonotype was detected many times. The chain uses TRBV18 and TRBJ2-1; 8 nucleotides match TRBD2. The germline V gene has CDR1 KGHSH and CDR2 LQKENI. The V segment lost 8 bases and the J segment 0 bases; nucleotides outside the gene matches: 24. The CDR3 length is 21 residues. The CDR3 bases are TGTGCCAGCAGATCCTCCCTGACTTTTGTTAGCGGGGTTAGCTCCTACAATGAGCAGTTCTTC. Translated: CASRSSLTFVSGVSSYNEQFF.

This clonotype was recorded at least ten times. The chain combines TRBV20-1 with TRBJ1-4, with 8 bases lining up with TRBD1. The CDR3 consists of 15 residues. The trim removed 3 bases at V and 4 bases at J, leaving 7 bases unmatched. Germline V gene data show CDR1 as DFQATT and CDR2 as SNEGSKA (reference sequence). The DNA for the CDR3 is TGCAGTGCTAGTGACAGGGGCGCTTTTAATGAAAAACTGTTTTTT. Its protein product is CSASDRGAFNEKLFF.

This clonotype was detected ten times or more. The chain joins TRBV27 to TRBJ1-1; D gene ambiguous. The CDR3 has 14 amino acids. The V end lost 4 bases, the J end lost 5 bases, and 14 bases lay between the germline ends. The V gene's germline CDR1 is MNHEY and CDR2 SMNVEV (reference sequence). The CDR3 loop reads CASSSPWVGTEAFF. CDR3 DNA: TGTGCCAGCAGTTCTCCTTGGGTGGGAACTGAAGCTTTCTTT.